This T cell receptor beta chain was found in a study of CD39 and CD103 CD8 tumor-infiltrating T cells. Study details: Repertoire comparisons were shown for four patients, including a melanoma patient.

Here immunoSEQ multiplex PCR was the method, and the copy in TCRdb shows in-frame clones only, minus some. The sample lists 550 to 900 clones; roughly 55% were seen once. From germline, CDR1 is SEHNR and CDR2 FQNEAQ (reference sequence). Between the trimmed V and J ends, which lost 4 bases and 2 bases, there was a span of 2 bases. The CDR3 is 11 residues long. The source of this sequence is a human donor with head and neck squamous cell carcinoma. Sequencing was done on a sample of CD39+ CD103+ CD8+ T cells sorted from the tumor. The subset is: CD103+CD39+ double-positive CD45RA- CD8 T cells. The V call is TRBV7-9, the J call TRBJ1-2; no clear D. Here the CDR3 DNA reads TGTGCCAGCAGCTCCAACTATGGCTACACCTTC. Its protein is CASSSNYGYTF.